These 2 T cell receptor beta chains share one sample of origin, sequenced in a study of post-analysis software for immune sequencing data. TCR beta cDNA libraries included unique molecular identifiers. TCRdb ran MiXCR on the PCR reads and lists one entry per CDR3 protein. This sample has approximately 180,000 distinct CDR3 sequences, with about 30% found just once. Study-wide results and caveats: The study found TRBV5-6, TRBV5-1 and TRBV20-1 among roughly 5 TRBV segments more frequent in patients than controls.

Antigen specificity for these receptors is unknown. The sample was blood. The receptors were gathered from a girl aged 5-17 years with multiple sclerosis.

This clonotype was recorded at least ten times. J is TRBJ1-1 and V is TRBV29-1; D unclear. The CDR3 totals 15 residues. With 6 bases removed from V and 1 base from J, the gap between germline ends came to 18 bases. In germline, CDR1 is SQVTM, CDR2 ANQGSEA. The CDR3 coding sequence is TGCAGCGTACTAGATAACCGGCTAACGAACACTGAAGCTTTCTTT. Translated: CSVLDNRLTNTEAFF.

The chain carries TRBV7-9 and TRBJ2-1; possible D gene TRBD2, 6 bases. The closer fit of TRBJ2-7 to the DNA end suggests the J call may be wrong. Germline-derived CDR1 and CDR2 are SEHNR and FQNEAQ (reference sequence). This CDR3 comprises 14 residues. The DNA for the CDR3 is TGTGCCAGCAGCTCGGAGGGACTCGTCAATGAGCAGTACTTC. Protein sequence: CASSSEGLVNEQYF.